One and the same sample provided the 5 T cell receptor beta chains below, sequenced in a study of T-cell reconstitution after alpha-beta-depleted transplantation in children. A TCRbeta library incorporating unique molecular identifiers was prepared. TCRdb recomputed calls from the PCR reads with MiXCR, one row per CDR3 protein. The sample records around 120,000 distinct CDR3 sequences, more than 20% being singletons. The specimen comprised PBMCs, mostly from graft donor cells, sampled 180 days after TCRalphabeta/CD19-depleted stem cell transplant. The receptors derive from a male patient between 2 and 9 years old who had a stem cell transplant for chronic granulomatous disease, so the T cells may come from the graft donor.

V and J are TRBV28 and TRBJ2-7; the D gene is possibly TRBD2 (5 bases). Germline CDR1 reads MDHEN; CDR2 reads SYDVKM. The CDR3 sequence is 17 residues long. V was clipped by 10 bases and J by 4 bases, with 29 bases between them. DNA of the CDR3: TGTGCCACCTCACAAGCTGGCTTCGGACTCTTATTTTACGAGCAGTACTTC. Protein sequence: CATSQAGFGLLFYEQYF.

The sample holds many counts of this clonotype. The V call is TRBV7-2, the J call TRBJ2-1; D assignment may be TRBD1 or TRBD2 (5 bases each). The germline V gene encodes CDR1 SGHTA and CDR2 FQGNSA. This CDR3 is 16 amino acids long. V was trimmed by 6 bases and J by 0 bases, leaving 15 bases between them. The DNA of the CDR3 is TGTGCCAGCAGGACCTTCGCAGGGAGCTCCTACAATGAGCAGTTCTTC. It is translated as CASRTFAGSSYNEQFF.

This clonotype came up a few times. The chain is built from TRBV7-2 and TRBJ2-2, with 7 bases aligning to TRBD2. Germline V CDR1 and CDR2: SGHTA, FQGNSA. The CDR3 is 16 amino acids. V was clipped by 5 bases and J by 6 bases; unmatched bases: 12. CDR3 in DNA: TGTGCCAGCAGCCGACTAGCCTCCCTTGGAGCCGGGGAGCTGTTTTTT. Residues: CASSRLASLGAGELFF.

This clonotype was recorded at least ten times. In DNA, the CDR3 is TGCAGTGCTAATCCTAGCGGGGGGTACAATGAGCAGTTCTTC. This codes for CSANPSGGYNEQFF. The gene calls are TRBV20-1 and TRBJ2-1; 11 nucleotides align to TRBD2. CDR1 DFQATT and CDR2 SNEGSKA come from the germline V gene (reference sequence). The CDR3 covers 14 residues. J gave up 4 bases and V 4 bases, and 3 bases lay outside the gene matches.

The chain carries TRBV20-1 and TRBJ1-2; D perhaps matches TRBD1 (5 bases). V dropped 1 base and J dropped 3 bases, with 6 bases sitting between them. This CDR3 contains 12 residues. Germline CDR1 DFQATT, CDR2 SNEGSKA (reference sequence). CDR3 sequence: CSARVGDYGYTF. The CDR3, as DNA: TGCAGTGCTAGAGTAGGGGACTATGGCTACACCTTC.